The 8 T cell receptor beta chains presented below share a single source sample, sequenced in a study of T cell responses to AZD1222 COVID-19 vaccine. Sequencing was performed with immunoSEQ multiplex PCR; in TCRdb, only in-frame clones are kept and a portion is missing. Among 110,000 to 150,000 clones, approximately 85% were seen once, and the ten largest hold 7.5% to 8.5%. This specimen consisted of peripheral blood, obtained on day 0 of AZD1222 vaccination. All receptors derive from an adult in good health.

The gene calls are TRBV5-1 and TRBJ1-5, with D perhaps TRBD1 (6 bases). The germline V and J ends were trimmed by 4 bases and 1 base, with 6 bases remaining between them. Germline V gene sequence: CDR1 SGHRS, CDR2 YFSETQ. There are 13 residues in the CDR3. CDR3 nucleotides: TGCGCCAGCAGCGGGGGCAGCAATCAGCCCCAGCATTTT. It specifies CASSGGSNQPQHF.

A few counts support this clone. The gene calls are TRBV27 and TRBJ2-3; the match to TRBD2 covers 10 bases. Germline V CDR1 and CDR2: MNHEY, SMNVEV (reference sequence). This CDR3 is built from 15 residues. J gave up 2 bases and V 5 bases, and 4 bases lay outside the gene matches. The chain's CDR3 is CASSAAGGTTDTQYF. CDR3 in DNA: TGTGCCAGCAGTGCAGCGGGGGGGACCACAGATACGCAGTATTTT.

The V call is TRBV7-6, the J call TRBJ2-1, with 8 bases matching TRBD2. The CDR3 extends over 15 amino acids. Per the germline V gene, CDR1 is SGHVS and CDR2 is FNYEAQ. With V trimmed by 5 bases and J by 5 bases, 8 bases remained unmatched. The CDR3 DNA reads as TGTGCCAGCAGCCTACCGCCGGGGGGGAACAATGAGCAGTTCTTC. Translating gives CASSLPPGGNNEQFF.

The J gene is TRBJ2-1, the V gene TRBV27, with D hard to call. V dropped 4 bases and J dropped 10 bases, with 8 bases sitting between them. The germline gives CDR1 MNHEY, CDR2 SMNVEV (reference sequence). The CDR3 covers 11 residues. The CDR3 sequence is CASSSGYEQFF. In DNA, the CDR3 is TGTGCCAGCAGTTCCGGGTACGAGCAGTTCTTC.

The sample holds one count of this clone. The rearrangement uses TRBV18 and TRBJ1-1, with a weak D call TRBD1 (6 bases). Germline-derived CDR1 and CDR2 are KGHSH and LQKENI. The CDR3 consists of 13 residues. V was shortened by 1 base and J by 11 bases, with 14 bases between the two germline ends. The CDR3: CASSPRDGGDAFF. The CDR3 region has the DNA TGTGCCAGCTCACCACGAGACGGGGGCGACGCTTTCTTT.

The CDR3: CASNWGYNEQFF. For the CDR3, the DNA is TGTGCCAGTAATTGGGGCTACAATGAGCAGTTCTTC. This chain joins TRBV19 and TRBJ2-1; D is undetermined. Germline V gene sequence: CDR1 LNHDA, CDR2 SQIVND (reference sequence). The CDR3 is 12 amino acids. The V end lost 7 bases, the J end lost 3 bases, and 7 bases lay between the germline ends.

The chain employs TRBV7-2 and TRBJ1-5; D not resolved. Germline values: CDR1 SGHTA, CDR2 FQGNSA. Between the trimmed V and J ends, which lost 3 bases and 5 bases, there was a span of 8 bases. This CDR3 is 13 amino acids long. The CDR3 DNA reads TGTGCCAGCAGCTTCATATTCGATCAGCCCCAGCATTTT. It specifies CASSFIFDQPQHF.

V and J are TRBV6-2 or TRBV6-3 and TRBJ2-5; D is undetermined. The ends were cut back, 7 bases at V and 2 bases at J, with 17 bases in the middle. Germline CDR1 MNHEY, CDR2 SVGEGT. CDR3 size: 15 residues. The CDR3 sequence: CASTPMVLLQETQYF. CDR3 coding DNA: TGTGCCAGCACCCCTATGGTCCTACTGCAAGAGACCCAGTACTTC.